A single sample is the source of the 3 T cell receptor beta chains below, sequenced in a study of shared clonotypes between healthy human individuals. This table comes from immunoSEQ multiplex PCR, and its TCRdb copy is limited to in-frame clones, with some not included. Among over 400,000 clones, approximately 95% were seen once, and the ten largest hold 0.05% to 0.08%. The sequenced material came from naive CD4+ T cells sorted from blood. Subset meaning: CD45RA+ positively selected. These receptors were collected from a woman under 40 in good health.

This chain uses TRBV28 with TRBJ1-5; D is unclear. CDR3 size: 15 residues. The V end was cut by 3 bases, the J end by 3 bases, with 12 bases between. The V gene's germline CDR1 is MDHEN and CDR2 SYDVKM. The CDR3 here is CASSFSIRYNQPQHF. The CDR3 bases are TGTGCCAGCAGTTTTTCTATTAGATACAATCAGCCCCAGCATTTT. The full variable domain, completed using reference TRBV28 and TRBJ1-5, is DVKVTQSSRYLVKRTGEKVFLECVQDMDHENMFWYRQDPGLGLRLIYFSYDVKMKEKGDIPEGYSVSREKKERFSLILESASTNQTSMYLCASSFSIRYNQPQHFGDGTRLSIL.

The chain combines TRBV6-5 with TRBJ1-1; the D gene is possibly TRBD1 (5 bases). CDR3 size: 14 residues. CDR1 and CDR2 (germline): MNHEY, SVGAGI. V shed 0 bases and J shed 4 bases, with 9 bases lying between them. CDR3 amino acids: CASSYSGGGTEAFF. CDR3 sequence (DNA): TGTGCCAGCAGTTACTCCGGGGGGGGCACTGAAGCTTTCTTT.

The rearrangement links TRBV2 to TRBJ2-5; the match to TRBD2 covers 8 bases. The CDR3 contains 15 residues. Trimming cost V 3 bases and J 1 base; bases outside gene matches: 4. Germline lookup yields CDR1 SNHLY and CDR2 FYNNEI. The CDR3 nucleotides read TGTGCCAGCAGTGACCCAGCGGGAGTCCAAGAGACCCAGTACTTC. Translating it yields CASSDPAGVQETQYF.